This TCR beta chain was documented in a study of OX40 agonist ivuxolimab in advanced cancers. As for the study in general: A male proportion of 82.7% was recorded, with mean age approximately 64 years and range about 20 to 90.

Blood got drawn at baseline, again on cycle 4 day 1, and then on cycle 7 day 1. Germline CDR1 and CDR2: MNHEY and SMNVEV (reference sequence). The CDR3 runs 13 residues. Trimming pared 10 bases from V and 4 bases from J, leaving 16 bases between. This clone showed up just a few times. Its antigen is not known. Assay: immunoSEQ multiplex PCR; the TCRdb copy retains only in-frame clones and omits some. The sample includes under 25,000 clones, 60% to 80% of them seen just once. Study findings and constraints: Antigens targeted by the expanded peripheral T cells were not determined. At 0.1 to 3.0 mg/kg, CD4+ and CD8+ blood T cells expanded clonally by week 6.

The clonotype comes from an adult with an advanced solid tumor such as melanoma, head and neck, liver or kidney cancer. Sequencing was performed on CD4+ or CD8+ T cells sorted from blood, taken in a trial of the OX40 agonist ivuxolimab. The genes are TRBV27 and TRBJ1-2; D possibly corresponds to TRBD1 (5 bases). For the CDR3, the DNA is TGTGCCATCAGGTCGGGGCCCGTCTATGGCTACACCTTC. The encoded protein is CAIRSGPVYGYTF.